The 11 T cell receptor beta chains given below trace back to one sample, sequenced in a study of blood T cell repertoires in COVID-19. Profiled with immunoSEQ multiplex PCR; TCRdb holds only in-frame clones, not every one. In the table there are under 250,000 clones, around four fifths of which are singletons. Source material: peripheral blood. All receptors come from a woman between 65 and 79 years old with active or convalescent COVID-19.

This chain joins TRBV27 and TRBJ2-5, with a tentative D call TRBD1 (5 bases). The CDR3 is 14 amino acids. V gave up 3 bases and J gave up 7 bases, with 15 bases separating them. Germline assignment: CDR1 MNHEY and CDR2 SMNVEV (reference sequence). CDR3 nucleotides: TGTGCCAGCAGTTTTGGGGCTCAGGAAGGGACCCAGTACTTC. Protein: CASSFGAQEGTQYF.

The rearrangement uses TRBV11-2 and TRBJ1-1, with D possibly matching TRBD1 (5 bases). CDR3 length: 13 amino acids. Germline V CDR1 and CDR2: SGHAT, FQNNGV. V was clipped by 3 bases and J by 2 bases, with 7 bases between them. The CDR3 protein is CASSFTGNTEAFF. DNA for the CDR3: TGTGCCAGCAGCTTCACAGGCAACACTGAAGCTTTCTTT.

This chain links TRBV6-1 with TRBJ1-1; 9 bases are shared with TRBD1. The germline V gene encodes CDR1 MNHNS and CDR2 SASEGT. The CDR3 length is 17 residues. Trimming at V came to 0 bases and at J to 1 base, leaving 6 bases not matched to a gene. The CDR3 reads CASSEAYRTGANTEAFF. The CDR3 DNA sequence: TGTGCCAGCAGTGAAGCCTACAGGACAGGGGCGAACACTGAAGCTTTCTTT.

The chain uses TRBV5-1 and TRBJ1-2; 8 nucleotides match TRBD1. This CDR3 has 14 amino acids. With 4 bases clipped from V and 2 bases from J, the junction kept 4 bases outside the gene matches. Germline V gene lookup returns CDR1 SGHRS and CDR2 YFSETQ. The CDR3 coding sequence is TGCGCCAGCAGCGTCGGACAGGGAAACTATGGCTACACCTTC. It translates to CASSVGQGNYGYTF. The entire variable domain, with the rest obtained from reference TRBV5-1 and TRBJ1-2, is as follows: KAGVTQTPRYLIKTRGQQVTLSCSPISGHRSVSWYQQTPGQGLQFLFEYFSETQRNKGNFPGRFSGRQFSNSRSEMNVSTLELGDSALYLCASSVGQGNYGYTFGSGTRLTVV.

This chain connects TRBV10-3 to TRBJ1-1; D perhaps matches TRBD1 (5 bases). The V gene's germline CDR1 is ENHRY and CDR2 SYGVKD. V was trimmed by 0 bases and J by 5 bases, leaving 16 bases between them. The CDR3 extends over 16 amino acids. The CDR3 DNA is TGTGCCATCAGTGAGTCGTTTGGGGCGGTGGGTACTGAAGCTTTCTTT. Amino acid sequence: CAISESFGAVGTEAFF.

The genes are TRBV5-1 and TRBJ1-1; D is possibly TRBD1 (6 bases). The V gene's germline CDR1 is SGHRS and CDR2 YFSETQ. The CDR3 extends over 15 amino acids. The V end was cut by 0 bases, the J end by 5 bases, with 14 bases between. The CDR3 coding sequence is TGCGCCAGCAGCTTGGTTGCAGGGGCTGGGACTGAAGCTTTCTTT. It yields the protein CASSLVAGAGTEAFF. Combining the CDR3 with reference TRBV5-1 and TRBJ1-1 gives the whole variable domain KAGVTQTPRYLIKTRGQQVTLSCSPISGHRSVSWYQQTPGQGLQFLFEYFSETQRNKGNFPGRFSGRQFSNSRSEMNVSTLELGDSALYLCASSLVAGAGTEAFFGQGTRLTVV.

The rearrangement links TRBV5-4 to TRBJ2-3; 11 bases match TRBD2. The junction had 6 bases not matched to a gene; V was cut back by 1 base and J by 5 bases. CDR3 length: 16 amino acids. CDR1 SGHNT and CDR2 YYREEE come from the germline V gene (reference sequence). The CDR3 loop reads CASSLPGTSGKDTQYF. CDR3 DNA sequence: TGTGCCAGCAGCTTGCCCGGGACTAGCGGTAAAGATACGCAGTATTTT.

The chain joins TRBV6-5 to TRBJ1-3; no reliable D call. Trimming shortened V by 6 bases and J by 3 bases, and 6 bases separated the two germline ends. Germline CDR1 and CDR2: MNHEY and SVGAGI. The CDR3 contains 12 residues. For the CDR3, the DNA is TGTGCCAGCAGCTATGTTGGAAACACCATATATTTT. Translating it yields CASSYVGNTIYF.

CDR3 amino acids: CASSRVSRELFF. The DNA for the CDR3 is TGTGCCAGCAGTCGGGTCTCGAGGGAGCTGTTTTTT. V is TRBV12-3 or TRBV12-4 and J is TRBJ2-2; D uncertain. The CDR3 covers 12 residues. Trimming took off 5 bases at V and 9 bases at J, with 10 bases between the two ends.

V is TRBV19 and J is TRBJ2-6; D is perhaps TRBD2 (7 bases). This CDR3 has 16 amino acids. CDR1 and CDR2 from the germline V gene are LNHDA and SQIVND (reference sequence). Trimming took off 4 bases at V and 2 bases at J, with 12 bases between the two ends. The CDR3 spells CASSRGGGAGANVLTF. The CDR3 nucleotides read TGTGCCAGTAGTAGGGGAGGGGGAGCTGGGGCCAACGTCCTGACTTTC.

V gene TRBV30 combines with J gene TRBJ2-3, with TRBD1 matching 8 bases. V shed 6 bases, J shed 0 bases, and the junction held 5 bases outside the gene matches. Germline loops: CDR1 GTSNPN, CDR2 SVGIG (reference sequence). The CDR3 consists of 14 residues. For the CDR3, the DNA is TGTGCCTGCGGACAGGGCCCTAGCACAGATACGCAGTATTTT. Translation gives CACGQGPSTDTQYF.